The T cell receptor beta chain described here comes from a study of long-term antiretroviral therapy in people with HIV. General study points: The repertoire was dominated at all time points by clones expanded before ART. Therapy changes, viral resistance and ART adherence were not documented in the available data.

Concerning this clone itself: Its antigen is not known.

Run at survey level, the immunoSEQ assay was version v3.0. The assay was immunoSEQ multiplex PCR, and TCRdb's table has in-frame clones only and misses some. The top ten hold around 13% of the sample, which has approximately 14,000 clones, 80% seen once. This CDR3 has 15 amino acids. Trimming removed 1 base from V and 7 bases from J, with 14 bases in between. CDR1 is LNHDA and CDR2 is SQIVND in the germline V gene (reference sequence). The chain carries TRBV19 and TRBJ1-5; D is ambiguous. The sequenced sample was unsorted PBMCs, obtained 3.2 years before starting antiretroviral therapy. This TCR derives from a man in his forties or fifties with HIV. Here the CDR3 DNA reads TGTGCCAGTAGTATAGTAGTTACGGGAGGACAGCCCCAGCATTTT. Its protein is CASSIVVTGGQPQHF.